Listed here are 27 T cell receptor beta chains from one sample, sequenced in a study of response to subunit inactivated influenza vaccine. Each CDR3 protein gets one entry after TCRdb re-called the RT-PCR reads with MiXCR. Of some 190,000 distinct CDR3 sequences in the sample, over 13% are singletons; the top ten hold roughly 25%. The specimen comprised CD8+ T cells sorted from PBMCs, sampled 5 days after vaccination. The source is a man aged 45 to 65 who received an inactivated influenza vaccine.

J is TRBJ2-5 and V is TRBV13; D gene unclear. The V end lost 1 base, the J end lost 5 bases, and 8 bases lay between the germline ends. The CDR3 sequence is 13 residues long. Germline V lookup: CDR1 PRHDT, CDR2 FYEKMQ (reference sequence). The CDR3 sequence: CASSLVGWETQYF. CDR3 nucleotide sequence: TGTGCCAGCAGCTTAGTAGGGTGGGAGACCCAGTACTTC. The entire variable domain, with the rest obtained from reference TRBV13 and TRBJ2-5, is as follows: AAGVIQSPRHLIKEKRETATLKCYPIPRHDTVYWYQQGPGQDPQFLISFYEKMQSDKGSIPDRFSAQQFSDYHSELNMSSLELGDSALYFCASSLVGWETQYFGPGTRLLVL.

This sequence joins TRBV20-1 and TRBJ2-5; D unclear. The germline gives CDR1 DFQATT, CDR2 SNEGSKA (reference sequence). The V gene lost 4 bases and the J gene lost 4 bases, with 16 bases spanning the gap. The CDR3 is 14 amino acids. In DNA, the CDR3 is TGCAGTGCTATATATTGGCACCTGGGAGAGACCCAGTACTTC. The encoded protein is CSAIYWHLGETQYF.

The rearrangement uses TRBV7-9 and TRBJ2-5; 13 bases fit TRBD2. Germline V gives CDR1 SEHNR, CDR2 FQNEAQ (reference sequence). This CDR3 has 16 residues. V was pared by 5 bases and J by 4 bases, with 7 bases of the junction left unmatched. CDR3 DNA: TGTGCCAGCAGCGTAGGGACTAGCGGGAAAGGAGAGACCCAGTACTTC. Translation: CASSVGTSGKGETQYF.

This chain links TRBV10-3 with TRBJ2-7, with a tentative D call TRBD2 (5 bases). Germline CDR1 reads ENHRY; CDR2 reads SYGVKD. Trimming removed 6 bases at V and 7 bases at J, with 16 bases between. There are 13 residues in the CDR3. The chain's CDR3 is CAIRDLGPGEQYF. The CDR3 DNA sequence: TGTGCCATCAGGGACCTAGGGCCGGGGGAGCAGTACTTC.

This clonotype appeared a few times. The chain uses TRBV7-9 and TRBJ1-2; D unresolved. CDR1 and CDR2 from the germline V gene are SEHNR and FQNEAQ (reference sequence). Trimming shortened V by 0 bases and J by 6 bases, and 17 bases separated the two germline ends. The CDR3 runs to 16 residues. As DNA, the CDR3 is TGTGCCAGCAGCTTAGCCGGCGGGGAGACTGTCGATGGCTACACCTTC. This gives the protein CASSLAGGETVDGYTF.

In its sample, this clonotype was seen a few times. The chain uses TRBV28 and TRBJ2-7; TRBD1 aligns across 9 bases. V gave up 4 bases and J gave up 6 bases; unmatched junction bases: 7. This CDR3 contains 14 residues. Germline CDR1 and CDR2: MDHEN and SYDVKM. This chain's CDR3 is CASSSGQGSGEQYF. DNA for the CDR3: TGTGCCAGCAGTTCGGGACAGGGTAGTGGCGAGCAGTACTTC.

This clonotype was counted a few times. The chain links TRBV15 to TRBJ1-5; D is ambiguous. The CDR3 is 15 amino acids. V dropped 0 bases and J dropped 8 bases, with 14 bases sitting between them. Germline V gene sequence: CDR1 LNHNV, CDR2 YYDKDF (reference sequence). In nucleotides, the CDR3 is TGTGCCACCAGCAGAGAAAGCTTCGCCGGGGAGCCCCAGCATTTT. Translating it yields CATSRESFAGEPQHF.

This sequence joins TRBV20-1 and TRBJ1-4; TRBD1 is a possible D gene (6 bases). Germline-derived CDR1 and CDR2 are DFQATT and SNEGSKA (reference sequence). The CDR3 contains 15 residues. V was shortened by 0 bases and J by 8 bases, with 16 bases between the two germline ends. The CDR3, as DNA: TGCAGTGCTAGAGATTCCAGGGGTTACGGCGAAAAACTGTTTTTT. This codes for CSARDSRGYGEKLFF.

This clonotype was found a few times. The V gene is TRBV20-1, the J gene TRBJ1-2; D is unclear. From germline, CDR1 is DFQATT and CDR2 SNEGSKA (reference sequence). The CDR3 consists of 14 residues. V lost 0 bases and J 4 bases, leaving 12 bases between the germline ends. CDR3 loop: CSAREAVTSYGYTF. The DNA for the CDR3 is TGCAGTGCTAGAGAAGCAGTAACATCCTATGGCTACACCTTC.

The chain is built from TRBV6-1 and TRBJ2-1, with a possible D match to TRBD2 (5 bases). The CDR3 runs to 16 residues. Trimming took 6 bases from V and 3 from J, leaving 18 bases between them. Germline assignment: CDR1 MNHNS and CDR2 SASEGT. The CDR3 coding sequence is TGTGCCAGCAGGGGGAACCGGGATCTACTCTACAATGAGCAGTTCTTC. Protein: CASRGNRDLLYNEQFF.

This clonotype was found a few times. Here the CDR3 DNA reads TGTGCCAGCAGCTTAGCAAACAATGAGCAGTTCTTC. Translating gives CASSLANNEQFF. This rearrangement joins TRBV7-9 to TRBJ2-1; D is unclear. CDR3 length: 12 amino acids. Germline CDR1 reads SEHNR; CDR2 reads FQNEAQ (reference sequence). V was cut by 0 bases and J by 5 bases, with 2 bases left in between.

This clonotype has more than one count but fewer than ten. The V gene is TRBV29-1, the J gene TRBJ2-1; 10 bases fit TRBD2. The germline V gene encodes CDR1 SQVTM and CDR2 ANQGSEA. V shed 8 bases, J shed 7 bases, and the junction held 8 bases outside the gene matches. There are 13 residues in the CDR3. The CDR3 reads CSHLAGVKNEQFF. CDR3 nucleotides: TGCAGCCACCTAGCGGGAGTGAAGAATGAGCAGTTCTTC.

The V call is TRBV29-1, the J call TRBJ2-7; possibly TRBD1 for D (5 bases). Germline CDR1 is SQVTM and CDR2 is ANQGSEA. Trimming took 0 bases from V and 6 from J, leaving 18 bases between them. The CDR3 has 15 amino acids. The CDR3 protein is CSVEDGSREGGEQYF. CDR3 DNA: TGCAGCGTTGAAGATGGGTCCAGGGAAGGTGGCGAGCAGTACTTC.

DNA for the CDR3: TGCGCCAGCAGTAGGTGGGGGGGTTACGAGCAGTACTTC. Its translation: CASSRWGGYEQYF. This chain links TRBV4-1 with TRBJ2-7, with TRBD2 identical over 7 bases. The CDR3 extends over 13 amino acids. Germline V CDR1 and CDR2: MGHRA, YSYEKL. V was clipped by 6 bases and J by 4 bases; unmatched bases: 6.

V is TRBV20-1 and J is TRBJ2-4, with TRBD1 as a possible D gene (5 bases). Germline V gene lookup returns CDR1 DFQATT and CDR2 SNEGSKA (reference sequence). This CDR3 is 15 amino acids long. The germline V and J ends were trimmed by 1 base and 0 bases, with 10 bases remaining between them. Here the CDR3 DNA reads TGCAGTGCTAGAGGGGGCAGAGTAGCCAAAAACATTCAGTACTTC. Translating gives CSARGGRVAKNIQYF.

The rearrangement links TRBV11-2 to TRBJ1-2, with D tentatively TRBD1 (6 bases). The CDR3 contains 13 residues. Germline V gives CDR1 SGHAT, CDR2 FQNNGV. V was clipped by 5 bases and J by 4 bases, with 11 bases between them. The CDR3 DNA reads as TGTGCCAGCAGCATACAGGGCTTCTATGGCTACACCTTC. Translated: CASSIQGFYGYTF.

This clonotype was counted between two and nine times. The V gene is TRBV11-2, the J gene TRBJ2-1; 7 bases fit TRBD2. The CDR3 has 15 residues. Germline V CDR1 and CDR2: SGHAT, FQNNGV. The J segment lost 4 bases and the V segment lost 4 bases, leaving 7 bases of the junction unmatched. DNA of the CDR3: TGTGCCAGCAGCTATCCGCGCGGGAGATACAATGAGCAGTTCTTC. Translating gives CASSYPRGRYNEQFF.

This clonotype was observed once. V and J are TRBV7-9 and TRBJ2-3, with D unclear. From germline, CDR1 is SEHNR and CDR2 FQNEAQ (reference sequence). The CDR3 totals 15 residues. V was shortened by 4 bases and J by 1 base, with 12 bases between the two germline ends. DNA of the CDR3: TGTGCCAGCAGCTCACCTACGCTAGGCACAGATACGCAGTATTTT. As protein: CASSSPTLGTDTQYF.

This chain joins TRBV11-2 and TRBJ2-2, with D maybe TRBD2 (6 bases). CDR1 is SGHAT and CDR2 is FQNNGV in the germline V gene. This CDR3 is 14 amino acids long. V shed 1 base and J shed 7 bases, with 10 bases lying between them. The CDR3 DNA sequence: TGTGCCAGCAGCTTAGTCTTCGGGGGCGGGGAGCTGTTTTTT. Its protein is CASSLVFGGGELFF.

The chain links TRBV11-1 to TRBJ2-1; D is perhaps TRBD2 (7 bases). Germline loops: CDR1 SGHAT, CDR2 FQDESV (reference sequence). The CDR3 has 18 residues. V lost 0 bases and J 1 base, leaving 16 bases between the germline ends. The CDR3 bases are TGTGCCAGCAGCTTAGCGGCCGTAGGGGGAGGGTCCTACAATGAGCAGTTCTTC. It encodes CASSLAAVGGGSYNEQFF.

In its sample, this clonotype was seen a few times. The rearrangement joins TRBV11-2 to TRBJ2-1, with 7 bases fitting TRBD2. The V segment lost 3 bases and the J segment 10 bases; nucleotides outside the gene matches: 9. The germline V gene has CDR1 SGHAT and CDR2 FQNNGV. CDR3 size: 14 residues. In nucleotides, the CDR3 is TGTGCCAGCAGCTTCCCCCACGGGGGGAACGAGCAGTTCTTC. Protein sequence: CASSFPHGGNEQFF.

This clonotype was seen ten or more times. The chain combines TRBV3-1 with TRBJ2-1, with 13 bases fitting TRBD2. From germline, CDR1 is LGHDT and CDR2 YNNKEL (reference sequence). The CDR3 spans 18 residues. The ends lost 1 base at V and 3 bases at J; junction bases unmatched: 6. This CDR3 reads CASSQVTSGRADYNEQFF. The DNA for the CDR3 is TGTGCCAGCAGCCAAGTAACTAGCGGGAGGGCTGACTACAATGAGCAGTTCTTC.

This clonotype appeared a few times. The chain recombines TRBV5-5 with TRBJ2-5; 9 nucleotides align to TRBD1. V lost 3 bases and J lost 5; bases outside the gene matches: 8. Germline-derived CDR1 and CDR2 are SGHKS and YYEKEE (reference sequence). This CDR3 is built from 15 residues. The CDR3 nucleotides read TGTGCCAGCAGCTCACAGGGGGCGCCCCGGGAGACCCAGTACTTC. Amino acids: CASSSQGAPRETQYF.

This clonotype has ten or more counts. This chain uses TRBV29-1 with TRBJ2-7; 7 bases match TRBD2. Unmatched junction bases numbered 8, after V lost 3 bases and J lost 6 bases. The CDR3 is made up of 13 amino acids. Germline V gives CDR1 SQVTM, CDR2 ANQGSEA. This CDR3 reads CSVDGGFWGEQYF. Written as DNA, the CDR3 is TGCAGCGTTGACGGGGGGTTTTGGGGCGAGCAGTACTTC.

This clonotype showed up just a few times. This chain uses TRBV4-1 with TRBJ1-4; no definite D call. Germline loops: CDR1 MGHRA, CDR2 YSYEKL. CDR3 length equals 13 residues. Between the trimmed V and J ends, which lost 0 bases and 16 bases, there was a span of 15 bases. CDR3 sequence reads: CASSQEMGENWFF. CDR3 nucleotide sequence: TGCGCCAGCAGCCAAGAAATGGGAGAAAATTGGTTTTTT.

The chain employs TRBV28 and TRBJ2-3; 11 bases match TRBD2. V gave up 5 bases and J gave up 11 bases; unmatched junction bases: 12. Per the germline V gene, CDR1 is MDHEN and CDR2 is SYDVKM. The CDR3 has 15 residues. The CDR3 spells CASSPINSGRAGQYF. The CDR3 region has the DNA TGTGCCAGCAGTCCAATCAATAGCGGGAGGGCCGGGCAGTATTTT.

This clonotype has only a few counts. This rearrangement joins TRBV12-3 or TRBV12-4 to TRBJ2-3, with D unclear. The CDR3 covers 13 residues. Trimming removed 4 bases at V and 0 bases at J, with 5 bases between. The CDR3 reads CASSSYSTDTQYF. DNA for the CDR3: TGTGCCAGCAGTTCTTACAGCACAGATACGCAGTATTTT.